The 17 T cell receptor beta chains given below trace back to one sample, sequenced in a study of T-cell reconstitution after alpha-beta-depleted transplantation in children. It was with unique molecular identifiers that the TCRbeta library was prepared. TCRdb reanalysed the PCR reads using MiXCR and keeps one entry per CDR3 protein. In the table there are hundreds of thousands of distinct CDR3 sequences, around 15% of which are singletons. This material consisted of PBMCs, mostly from graft donor cells, taken 360 days after TCRalphabeta/CD19-depleted stem cell transplant. Source of these receptors: a male patient aged 2-15 years who had a stem cell transplant for acute lymphoblastic leukemia, so the T cells may come from the graft donor.

The chain employs TRBV6-1 and TRBJ1-6; a possible D gene is TRBD1 (6 bases). The V and J ends lost 6 bases and 4 bases respectively, with 10 bases between them. The CDR3 length is 14 residues. Per the germline V gene, CDR1 is MNHNS and CDR2 is SASEGT. The CDR3 protein is CASRLQGYNSPLHF. In nucleotides, the CDR3 is TGTGCCAGCAGGCTACAGGGATATAATTCACCCCTCCACTTT.

The V call is TRBV4-2, the J call TRBJ2-7; 8 positions agree with TRBD2. The length of the CDR3 is 18 residues. Germline trimming cut 1 base from V and 0 bases from J; bases unmatched to any gene: 11. Germline-derived CDR1 and CDR2 are LGHNA and YNFKEQ. The CDR3: CASSQGGVLAGSSYEQYF. The CDR3 coding sequence is TGTGCCAGCAGCCAAGGGGGGGTCCTAGCGGGTAGCTCCTACGAGCAGTACTTC.

This clonotype has just a few counts. The chain employs TRBV3-1 and TRBJ2-7, with D possibly matching TRBD1 (5 bases). Trimming removed 3 bases at V and 1 base at J, with 10 bases between. CDR1 LGHDT and CDR2 YNNKEL come from the germline V gene (reference sequence). The length of the CDR3 is 14 residues. The CDR3 DNA reads as TGTGCCAGCAGCCATGGACATAGATCCTACGAGCAGTACTTC. Translation gives CASSHGHRSYEQYF.

The chain joins TRBV6-1 to TRBJ2-6; 8 nucleotides agree with TRBD1. The CDR3 contains 16 residues. Trimming took 6 bases from V and 4 from J; bases not matched to a gene: 8. Germline V lookup: CDR1 MNHNS, CDR2 SASEGT. The chain's CDR3 is CASRNRGESGANVLTF. The CDR3 region has the DNA TGTGCCAGCAGGAACAGGGGGGAGTCGGGGGCCAACGTCCTGACTTTC.

With respect to this clonotype: Being one base from a much bigger clone, this may be a read error. Lacking the conserved final phenylalanine or tryptophan, this CDR3 likely reflects a read error. The genes are TRBV2 and TRBJ2-1, with 9 positions matching TRBD2. The CDR3 runs 17 residues. Germline assignment: CDR1 SNHLY and CDR2 FYNNEI. The V gene end was trimmed by 6 bases and the J gene end by 1 base; junction bases not matched to a gene: 10. Here the CDR3 DNA reads TGTGCCAGCAGAGCCTTTGCGGGGGGGGTATCCTACAATGAGCAGTTCTAC. Protein product: CASRAFAGGVSYNEQFY.

This clonotype was observed a handful of times. The chain couples TRBV20-1 to TRBJ2-3; D gene ambiguous. Per germline, CDR1 DFQATT and CDR2 SNEGSKA (reference sequence). The CDR3 length is 11 residues. V dropped 3 bases and J dropped 5 bases, with 6 bases sitting between them. The CDR3 nucleotides read TGCAGTGCTAGGGGCCGAGATACGCAGTATTTT. It translates to CSARGRDTQYF.

This clonotype has a handful of counts. The chain uses TRBV15 and TRBJ1-5; the match to TRBD1 covers 8 bases. The ends lost 0 bases at V and 5 bases at J; junction bases unmatched: 3. The germline V gene has CDR1 LNHNV and CDR2 YYDKDF (reference sequence). This CDR3 comprises 15 residues. In DNA, the CDR3 is TGTGCCACCAGCAGAGATGACAGGGGTTATCAGCCCCAGCATTTT. Translated: CATSRDDRGYQPQHF. Variable domain in full (rest from reference TRBV15 and TRBJ1-5): DAMVIQNPRYQVTQFGKPVTLSCSQTLNHNVMYWYQQKSSQAPKLLFHYYDKDFNNEADTPDNFQSRRPNTSFCFLDIRSPGLGDTAMYLCATSRDDRGYQPQHFGDGTRLSIL.

This clonotype was detected many times. This chain links TRBV29-1 with TRBJ1-1; no definite D call. This CDR3 spans 13 amino acids. The V end was cut by 5 bases, the J end by 7 bases, with 17 bases between. Germline CDR1 and CDR2: SQVTM and ANQGSEA. The CDR3 reads CSVSRWATVEAFF. The DNA of the CDR3 is TGCAGCGTTTCCCGTTGGGCTACCGTTGAAGCTTTCTTT.

This rearrangement joins TRBV2 to TRBJ2-5, with D possibly TRBD1 on 6 matching bases. The CDR3 is made up of 12 amino acids. Trimming shortened V by 4 bases and J by 5 bases, and 8 bases separated the two germline ends. CDR1 SNHLY and CDR2 FYNNEI come from the germline V gene. The CDR3 bases are TGTGCCAGCAGTGGGGACATCGAGACCCAGTACTTC. Translated, it gives CASSGDIETQYF.

The chain employs TRBV12-3 or TRBV12-4 and TRBJ2-1; maybe TRBD2 (5 bases). The CDR3 is 16 amino acids. Trimming took off 6 bases at V and 0 bases at J, with 15 bases between the two ends. The DNA of the CDR3 is TGTGCCAGCAGCGATGAGGGTGGGAGCTCCTACAATGAGCAGTTCTTC. It yields the protein CASSDEGGSSYNEQFF.

DNA for the CDR3: TGCAGTGCTAGGGGCCCTTTGACAGCGGGGGCCAACGTCCTGACTTTC. Protein: CSARGPLTAGANVLTF. The rearrangement joins TRBV20-1 to TRBJ2-6, with D maybe TRBD1 (5 bases). The length of the CDR3 is 16 residues. V lost 3 bases and J lost 4, with 16 bases in between. CDR1 is DFQATT, CDR2 SNEGSKA, per germline (reference sequence).

This clonotype was seen repeatedly, ten times or more. This sequence joins TRBV4-3 and TRBJ2-5; 8 bases align to TRBD2. Trimming took 0 bases from V and 4 from J; bases not matched to a gene: 19. The CDR3 consists of 20 residues. Germline values: CDR1 LGHNA, CDR2 YSLEER. The CDR3 nucleotides are TGCGCCAGCAGCCAAGAGGGACTAGGCTACGGAGTAGAAGGATCAGAGACCCAGTACTTC. This codes for CASSQEGLGYGVEGSETQYF.

This clonotype was seen at least ten times. The V gene is TRBV10-3, the J gene TRBJ2-2; D is ambiguous. V lost 10 bases and J 6 bases, leaving 12 bases between the germline ends. CDR1 and CDR2 from the germline V gene are ENHRY and SYGVKD. CDR3 length: 12 residues. The CDR3, as DNA: TGTGCCACCGCCTACTCACCCGGGGAGCTGTTTTTT. This translates into CATAYSPGELFF.

This clonotype was detected only a few times. The chain links TRBV20-1 to TRBJ1-1, with D possibly being TRBD1 (5 bases). CDR1 and CDR2 (germline): DFQATT, SNEGSKA (reference sequence). Trimming removed 6 bases from V and 3 bases from J, with 14 bases in between. This CDR3 comprises 13 residues. CDR3 nucleotide sequence: TGCAGTGCGACACGGGACTTGGACACTGAAGCTTTCTTT. Protein: CSATRDLDTEAFF.

This clonotype was observed a few times. J is TRBJ2-7 and V is TRBV20-1, with D possibly called TRBD1 or TRBD2 (5 bases each). Germline loops: CDR1 DFQATT, CDR2 SNEGSKA (reference sequence). Trimming pared 5 bases from V and 6 bases from J, leaving 17 bases between. This CDR3 contains 13 residues. CDR3 protein: CSAPKWGTVEQYF. The CDR3 coding sequence is TGCAGTGCTCCTAAATGGGGGACCGTCGAGCAGTACTTC.

A few counts support this clonotype. V and J are TRBV28 and TRBJ2-3; D unclear. Trimming took 4 bases from V and 4 from J, leaving 12 bases between them. CDR3 length equals 14 residues. Germline CDR1 is MDHEN and CDR2 is SYDVKM. The CDR3 region has the DNA TGTGCCAGCAGTTCGGCTCGTGGGCCAGATACGCAGTATTTT. Amino acids: CASSSARGPDTQYF.

This clonotype was seen only a few times. The chain combines TRBV3-1 with TRBJ2-3, with D possibly called TRBD1 or TRBD2 (5 bases each). The CDR3 covers 15 residues. Germline CDR1 reads LGHDT; CDR2 reads YNNKEL (reference sequence). V was pared by 3 bases and J by 7 bases, with 17 bases between. The CDR3 loop reads CASSHNWGRGYTQYF. The CDR3 nucleotides are TGTGCCAGCAGCCACAACTGGGGCCGGGGTTATACGCAGTATTTT.